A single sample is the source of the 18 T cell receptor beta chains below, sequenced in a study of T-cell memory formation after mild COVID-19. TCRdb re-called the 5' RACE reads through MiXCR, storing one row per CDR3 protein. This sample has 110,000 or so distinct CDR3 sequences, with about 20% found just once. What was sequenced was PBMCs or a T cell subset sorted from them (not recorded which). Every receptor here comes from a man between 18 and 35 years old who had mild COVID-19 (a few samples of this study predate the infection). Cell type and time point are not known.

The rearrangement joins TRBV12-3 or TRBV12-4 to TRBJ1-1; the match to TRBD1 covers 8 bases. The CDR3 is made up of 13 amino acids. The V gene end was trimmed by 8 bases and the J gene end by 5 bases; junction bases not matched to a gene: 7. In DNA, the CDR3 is TGTGCCAGCGATACGGACAGGGAAACTGAAGCTTTCTTT. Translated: CASDTDRETEAFF.

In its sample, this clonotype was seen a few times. CDR3 region: CASSQGPGGNLYGYTF. As DNA, the CDR3 is TGCGCCAGCAGCCAAGGTCCAGGGGGCAATCTCTATGGCTACACCTTC. The rearrangement joins TRBV4-1 to TRBJ1-2; 8 nucleotides line up with TRBD1. CDR1 is MGHRA and CDR2 is YSYEKL in the germline V gene. This CDR3 contains 16 residues. The trim removed 1 base at V and 4 bases at J, leaving 8 bases unmatched.

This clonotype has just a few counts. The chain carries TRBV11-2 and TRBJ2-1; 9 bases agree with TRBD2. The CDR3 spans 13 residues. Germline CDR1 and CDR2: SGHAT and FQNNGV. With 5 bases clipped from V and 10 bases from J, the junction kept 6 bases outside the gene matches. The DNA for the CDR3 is TGTGCCAGCAGCCCTCGCCTAGCGGGGGAGCAGTTCTTC. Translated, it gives CASSPRLAGEQFF.

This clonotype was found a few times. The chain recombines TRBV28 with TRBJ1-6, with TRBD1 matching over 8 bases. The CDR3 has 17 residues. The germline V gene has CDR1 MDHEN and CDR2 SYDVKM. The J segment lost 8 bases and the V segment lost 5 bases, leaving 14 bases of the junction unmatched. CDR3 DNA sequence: TGTGCCAGCAGTCGAACCTCTTTGGACAGGGCATATTCACCCCTCCACTTT. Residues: CASSRTSLDRAYSPLHF.

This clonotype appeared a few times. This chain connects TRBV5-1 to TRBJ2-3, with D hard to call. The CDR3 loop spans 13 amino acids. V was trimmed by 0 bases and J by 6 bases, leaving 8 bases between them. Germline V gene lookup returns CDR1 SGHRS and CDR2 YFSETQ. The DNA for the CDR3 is TGCGCCAGCAGCTTGGACAACCCGGATACGCAGTATTTT. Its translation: CASSLDNPDTQYF.

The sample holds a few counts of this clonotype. Here the CDR3 DNA reads TGTGCCAGCAGTTACTCGCCTAGCGGGGGGCCGAAGAACAATGAGCAGTTCTTC. It yields the protein CASSYSPSGGPKNNEQFF. The V and J genes are TRBV6-2 or TRBV6-3 and TRBJ2-1; the match to TRBD2 covers 11 bases. The germline V gene encodes CDR1 MNHEY and CDR2 SVGEGT. V dropped 0 bases and J dropped 5; count of bases not matched to a gene: 9. The CDR3 contains 18 residues.

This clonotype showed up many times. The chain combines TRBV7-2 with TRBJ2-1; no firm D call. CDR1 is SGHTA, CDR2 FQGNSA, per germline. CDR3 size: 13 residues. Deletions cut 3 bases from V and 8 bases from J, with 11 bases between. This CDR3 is CASSFGPSDEQFF. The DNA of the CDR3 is TGTGCCAGCAGCTTTGGGCCTTCGGATGAGCAGTTCTTC.

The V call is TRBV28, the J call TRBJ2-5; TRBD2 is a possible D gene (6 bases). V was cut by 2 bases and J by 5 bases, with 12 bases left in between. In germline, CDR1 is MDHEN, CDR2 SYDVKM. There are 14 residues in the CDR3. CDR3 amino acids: CASSLPTSWETQYF. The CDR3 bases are TGTGCCAGCAGTTTACCCACTAGCTGGGAGACCCAGTACTTC.

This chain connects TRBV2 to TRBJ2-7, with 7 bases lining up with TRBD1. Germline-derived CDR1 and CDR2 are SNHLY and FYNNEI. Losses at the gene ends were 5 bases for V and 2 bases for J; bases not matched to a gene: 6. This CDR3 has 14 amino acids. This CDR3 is CASSPRDRTYEQYF. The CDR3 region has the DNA TGTGCCAGCAGTCCTAGGGACAGAACCTACGAGCAGTACTTC.

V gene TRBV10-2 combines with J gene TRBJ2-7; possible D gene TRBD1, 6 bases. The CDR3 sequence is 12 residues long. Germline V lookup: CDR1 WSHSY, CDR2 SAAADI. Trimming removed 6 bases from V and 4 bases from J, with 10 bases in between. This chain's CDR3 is CASRTQGYEQYF. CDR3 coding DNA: TGCGCCAGCAGAACACAGGGTTACGAGCAGTACTTC.

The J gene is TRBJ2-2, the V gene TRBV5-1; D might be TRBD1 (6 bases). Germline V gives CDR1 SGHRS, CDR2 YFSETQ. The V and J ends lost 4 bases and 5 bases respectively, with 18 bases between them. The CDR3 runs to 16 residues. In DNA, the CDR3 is TGCGCCAGCAGCCCCTGGGACACCCGCGGAACCGGGGAGCTGTTTTTT. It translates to CASSPWDTRGTGELFF.

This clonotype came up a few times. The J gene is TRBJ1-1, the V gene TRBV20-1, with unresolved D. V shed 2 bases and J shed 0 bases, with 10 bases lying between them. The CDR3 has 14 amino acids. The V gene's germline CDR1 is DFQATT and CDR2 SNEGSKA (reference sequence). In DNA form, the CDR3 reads TGCAGTGCTAGAACCCCGGGGATGAACACTGAAGCTTTCTTT. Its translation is CSARTPGMNTEAFF.

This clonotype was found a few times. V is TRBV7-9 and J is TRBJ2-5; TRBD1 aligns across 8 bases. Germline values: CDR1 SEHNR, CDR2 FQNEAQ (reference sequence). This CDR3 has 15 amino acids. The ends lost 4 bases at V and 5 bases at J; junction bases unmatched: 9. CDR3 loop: CASSSQTGQDETQYF. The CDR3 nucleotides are TGTGCCAGCAGCTCCCAGACGGGACAGGATGAGACCCAGTACTTC.

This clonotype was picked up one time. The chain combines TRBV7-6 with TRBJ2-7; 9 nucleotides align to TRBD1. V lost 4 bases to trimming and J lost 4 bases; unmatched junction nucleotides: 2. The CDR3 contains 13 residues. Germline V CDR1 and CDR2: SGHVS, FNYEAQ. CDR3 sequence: CASSWGQGYEQYV. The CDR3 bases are TGTGCCAGCAGCTGGGGACAGGGATACGAGCAGTACGTC.

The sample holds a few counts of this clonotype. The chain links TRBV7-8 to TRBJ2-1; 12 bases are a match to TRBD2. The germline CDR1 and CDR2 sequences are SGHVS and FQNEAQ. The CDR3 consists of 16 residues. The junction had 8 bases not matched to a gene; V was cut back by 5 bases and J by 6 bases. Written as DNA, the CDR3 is TGTGCCAGCAGCCCTCCGGGACTAGCGGGTTCCAATGAGCAGTTCTTC. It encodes CASSPPGLAGSNEQFF.

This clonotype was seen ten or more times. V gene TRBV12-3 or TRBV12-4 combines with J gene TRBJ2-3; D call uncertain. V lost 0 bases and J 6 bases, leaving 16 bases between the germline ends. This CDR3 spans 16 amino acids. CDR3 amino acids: CASSLADSPPVDTQYF. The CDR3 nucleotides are TGTGCCAGCAGTTTAGCGGATAGCCCCCCCGTCGATACGCAGTATTTT.

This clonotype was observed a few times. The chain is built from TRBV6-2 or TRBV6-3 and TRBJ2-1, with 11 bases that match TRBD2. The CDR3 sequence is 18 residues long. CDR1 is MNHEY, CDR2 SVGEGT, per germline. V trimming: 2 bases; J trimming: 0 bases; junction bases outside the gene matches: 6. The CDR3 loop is CASSYPASGGSSYNEQFF. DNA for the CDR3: TGTGCCAGCAGTTACCCGGCTAGCGGGGGGAGCTCCTACAATGAGCAGTTCTTC.

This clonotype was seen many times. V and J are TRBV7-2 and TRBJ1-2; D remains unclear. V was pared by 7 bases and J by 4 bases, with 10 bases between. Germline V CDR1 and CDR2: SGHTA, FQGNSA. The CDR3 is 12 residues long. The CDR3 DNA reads TGTGCCAGCACCCCTTTGCTCTATGGCTACACCTTC. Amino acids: CASTPLLYGYTF.